Listed below are T cell receptor beta chains from one sample, sequenced in a study of blood T cell repertoires in COVID-19. TCRdb's table, derived via immunoSEQ multiplex PCR, lists solely in-frame clones and lacks some. Among about 110,000 clones listed, around 64% were seen once. The specimen was peripheral blood. These receptors all stem from a woman in her forties with acute or convalescent COVID-19. Both conserved end residues are part of each CDR3. A D gene is named only where the DNA matches it firmly. Only part of the rows carry a size: once, few, many, or a class if the clone is expanded.

TRBD1	TRBJ2-5	TRBV20-1	11	-	TGCAGTGCTTACAGGGGAGAGACCCAGTACTTC	CSAYRGETQYF
TRBD1	TRBJ1-5	TRBV12-3/TRBV12-4	13	-	TGTGCCAGCAGTCCCCAGGGGGGCCAGCCCCAGCATTTT	CASSPQGGQPQHF
-	TRBJ2-4	TRBV5-1	14	-	TGCGCCAGCAGCTTGGGACAGACCAAAAACATTCAGTACTTC	CASSLGQTKNIQYF
-	TRBJ1-5	TRBV6-1	15	-	TGTGCCAGCAGTGAAAGCGGAAATAGCAATCAGCCCCAGCATTTT	CASSESGNSNQPQHF
TRBD1	TRBJ1-1	TRBV19	16	-	TGTGCCAGTAGGGGGTCGGGACAGGGCTTTATTGGGGAAGCTTTCTTT	CASRGSGQGFIGEAFF
-	TRBJ1-1	TRBV27	14	-	TGTGCCAGCAATAGAGGGTGGGACAAAGGAGCGGCTTTCTTT	CASNRGWDKGAAFF
-	TRBJ1-4	TRBV4-1	16	-	TGCGCCAGCAGCCAAGATTGGCAGGGCACTAATGAAAAACTGTTTTTT	CASSQDWQGTNEKLFF
-	TRBJ1-2	TRBV7-3	16	-	TGTGCCAGCAGCTACGGCGGGCGGGGGCAGAGCTATGGCTACACCTTC	CASSYGGRGQSYGYTF
TRBD1	TRBJ1-2	TRBV28	16	-	TGTGCCAGCAGACCGGGGACAGGGGGCGCCAAGTATGGCTACACCTTC	CASRPGTGGAKYGYTF
TRBD1	TRBJ1-5	TRBV18	14	-	TGTGCCAGCTCACCTGGGACAGGGAATCAGCCCCAGCATTTT	CASSPGTGNQPQHF
TRBD2	TRBJ2-7	TRBV7-9	14	medium-sized	TGTGCCAGCAACTCACTAGCGGGGCTCTACGAGCAGTACTTC	CASNSLAGLYEQYF
TRBD2	TRBJ2-3	TRBV11-2	17	-	TGTGCCAGCAGCCCCAGGGTAGCGGGCTTCTCCGGAGATACGCAGTATTTT	CASSPRVAGFSGDTQYF
-	TRBJ1-2	TRBV12-3/TRBV12-4	12	few	TGTGCCAGCAGTTTAGGGCAGGATGGCTACACCTTC	CASSLGQDGYTF
-	TRBJ1-1	TRBV28	14	-	TGTGCCAGCAGGGGTTGGATGGGCAACACTGAAGCTTTCTTT	CASRGWMGNTEAFF
TRBD1	TRBJ2-7	TRBV18	14	once	TGTGCCAGCTCACCCCGGGACAGGGATGGCGAGCAGTACTTC	CASSPRDRDGEQYF
TRBD2	TRBJ2-5	TRBV15	14	once	TGTGCCACCAGCAGAGGGGAGGGCGGAGAGACCCAGTACTTC	CATSRGEGGETQYF
TRBD1	TRBJ1-2	TRBV7-2	15	-	TGTGCCAGCAGCTCACGGGACAGGGGTATTTATGGCTACACCTTC	CASSSRDRGIYGYTF
TRBD1	TRBJ1-6	TRBV5-4	15	few	TGTGCCAGCAGACCCTACGACAGGGATAATTCACCCCTCCACTTT	CASRPYDRDNSPLHF
-	TRBJ2-1	TRBV18	14	-	TGTGCCAGCTCACCAAAGGACAGATACAATGAGCAGTTCTTC	CASSPKDRYNEQFF
TRBD1	TRBJ2-7	TRBV7-2	15	few	TGTGCCAGCAGCTTTTGGGCAGGGGGTGCGAACGAGCAGTACTTC	CASSFWAGGANEQYF
-	TRBJ2-7	TRBV5-1	15	-	TGCGCCAGCAGCCCAAGACAGCTAACTGGGATCGAGCAGTACTTC	CASSPRQLTGIEQYF
-	TRBJ1-2	TRBV14	13	-	TGTGCCAGCAGCCAAGATCCCAGCTATGGCTACACCTTC	CASSQDPSYGYTF
-	TRBJ2-1	TRBV5-1	15	-	TGCGCCAGCAGGTCGTCGGGGGTTTCCTACAATGAGCAGTTCTTC	CASRSSGVSYNEQFF
TRBD2	TRBJ2-3	TRBV2	16	-	TGTGCCAGCGAGAAGCGGGGGGTGAAATCCACAGATACGCAGTATTTT	CASEKRGVKSTDTQYF
TRBD2	TRBJ2-1	TRBV7-7	13	-	TGTGCCAGCAGCCCCGAGCGGGGATTTGAGCAGTTCTTC	CASSPERGFEQFF
TRBD2	TRBJ2-3	TRBV3-1/TRBV3-2	16	-	TGTGCCAGCAGCCGACTAGCGGGGGCCCCCACAGATACGCAGTATTTT	CASSRLAGAPTDTQYF
TRBD1	TRBJ1-1	TRBV7-6	15	-	TGTGCCAGCAGCGCTGGGCAGGGGGGCGGCACTGAAGCTTTCTTT	CASSAGQGGGTEAFF
TRBD2	TRBJ2-7	TRBV28	15	-	TGTGCCAGCAGTTTCCCGGGACTAGGGACCAGCGAGCAGTACTTC	CASSFPGLGTSEQYF